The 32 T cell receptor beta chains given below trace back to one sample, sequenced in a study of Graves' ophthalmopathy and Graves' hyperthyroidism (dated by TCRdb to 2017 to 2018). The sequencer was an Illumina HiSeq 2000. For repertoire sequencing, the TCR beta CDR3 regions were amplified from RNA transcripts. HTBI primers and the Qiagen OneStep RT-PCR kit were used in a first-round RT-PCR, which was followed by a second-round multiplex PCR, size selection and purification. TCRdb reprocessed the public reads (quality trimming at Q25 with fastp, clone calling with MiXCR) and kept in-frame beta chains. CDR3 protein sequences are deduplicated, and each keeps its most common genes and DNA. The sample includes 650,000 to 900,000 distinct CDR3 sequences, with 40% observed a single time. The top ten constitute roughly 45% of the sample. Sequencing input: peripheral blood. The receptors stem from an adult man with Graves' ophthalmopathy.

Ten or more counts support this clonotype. CDR3 nucleotide sequence: TGTGCCATCGGACAGGGGAGTCAGCCCCAGCATTTT. Translation gives CAIGQGSQPQHF. The rearrangement links TRBV6-5 to TRBJ1-5; 9 bases fit TRBD1. With 10 bases clipped from V and 6 bases from J, the junction kept 4 bases outside the gene matches. The CDR3 covers 12 residues. CDR1 is MNHEY and CDR2 is SVGAGI in the germline V gene.

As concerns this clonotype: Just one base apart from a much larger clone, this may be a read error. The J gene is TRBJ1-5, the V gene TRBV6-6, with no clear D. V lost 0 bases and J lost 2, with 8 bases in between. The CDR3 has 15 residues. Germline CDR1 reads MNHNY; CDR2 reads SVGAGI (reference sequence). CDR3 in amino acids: CASSYSIHCNQPQHF. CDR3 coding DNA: TGTGCCAGCAGTTACTCGATACATTGCAATCAGCCCCAGCATTTT.

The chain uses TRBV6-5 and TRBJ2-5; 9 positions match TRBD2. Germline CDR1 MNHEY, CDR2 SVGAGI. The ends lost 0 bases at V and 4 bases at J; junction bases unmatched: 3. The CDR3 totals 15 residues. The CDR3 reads CASSYSGGGGETQYF. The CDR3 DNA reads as TGTGCCAGCAGTTACTCGGGCGGGGGGGGAGAGACCCAGTACTTC.

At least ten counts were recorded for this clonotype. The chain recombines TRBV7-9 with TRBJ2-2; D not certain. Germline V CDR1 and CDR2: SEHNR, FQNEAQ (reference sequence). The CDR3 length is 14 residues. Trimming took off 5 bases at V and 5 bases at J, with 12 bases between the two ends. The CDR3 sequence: CASSDRLRTGELFF. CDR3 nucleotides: TGTGCCAGCAGCGACCGGTTGCGGACCGGGGAGCTGTTTTTT.

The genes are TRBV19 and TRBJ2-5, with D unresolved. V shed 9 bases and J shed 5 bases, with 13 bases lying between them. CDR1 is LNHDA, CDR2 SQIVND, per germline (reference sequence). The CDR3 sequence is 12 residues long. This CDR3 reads CASSERAETQYF. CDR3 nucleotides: TGTGCCAGCAGTGAAAGGGCGGAGACCCAGTACTTC.

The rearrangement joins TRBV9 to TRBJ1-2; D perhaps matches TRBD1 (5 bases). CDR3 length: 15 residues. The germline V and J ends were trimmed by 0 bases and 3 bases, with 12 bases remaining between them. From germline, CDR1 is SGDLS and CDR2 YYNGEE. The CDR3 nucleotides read TGTGCCAGCAGCGTAGAGGTCCGAGGGGACTATGGCTACACCTTC. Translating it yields CASSVEVRGDYGYTF.

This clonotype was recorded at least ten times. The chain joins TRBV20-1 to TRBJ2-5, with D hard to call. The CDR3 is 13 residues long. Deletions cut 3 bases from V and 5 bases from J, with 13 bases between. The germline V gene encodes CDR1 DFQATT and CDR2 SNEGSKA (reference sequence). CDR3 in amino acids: CSARGSNWETQYF. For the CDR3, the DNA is TGCAGTGCTAGGGGCAGTAATTGGGAGACCCAGTACTTC.

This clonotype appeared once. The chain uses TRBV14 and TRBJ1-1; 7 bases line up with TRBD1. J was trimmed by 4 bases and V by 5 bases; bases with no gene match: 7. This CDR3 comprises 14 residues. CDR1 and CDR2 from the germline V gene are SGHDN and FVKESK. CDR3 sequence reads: CASSSRTGFTEAFF. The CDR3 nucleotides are TGTGCCAGCAGCTCTAGGACAGGCTTCACTGAAGCTTTCTTT.

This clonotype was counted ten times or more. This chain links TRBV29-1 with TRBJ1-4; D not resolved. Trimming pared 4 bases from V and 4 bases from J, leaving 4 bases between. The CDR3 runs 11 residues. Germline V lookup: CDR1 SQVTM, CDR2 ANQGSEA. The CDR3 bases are TGCAGCGTTGGCCATAATGAAAAACTGTTTTTT. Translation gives CSVGHNEKLFF.

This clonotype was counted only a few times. Here the CDR3 DNA reads TGTGCCAGCAGCCTTTCCGGGACAGCGAACACTGAAGCTTTCTTT. It encodes CASSLSGTANTEAFF. V is TRBV14 and J is TRBJ1-1; 7 bases align to TRBD1. Germline V CDR1 and CDR2: SGHDN, FVKESK. With V trimmed by 4 bases and J by 1 base, 6 bases remained unmatched. This CDR3 has 15 residues.

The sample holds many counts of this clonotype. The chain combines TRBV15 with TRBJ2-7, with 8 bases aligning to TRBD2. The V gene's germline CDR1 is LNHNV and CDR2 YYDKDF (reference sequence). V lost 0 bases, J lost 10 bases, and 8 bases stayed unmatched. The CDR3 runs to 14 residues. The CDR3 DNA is TGTGCCACCAGCAGAGATATGACTAGCGAAGAACAGTACTTC. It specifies CATSRDMTSEEQYF.

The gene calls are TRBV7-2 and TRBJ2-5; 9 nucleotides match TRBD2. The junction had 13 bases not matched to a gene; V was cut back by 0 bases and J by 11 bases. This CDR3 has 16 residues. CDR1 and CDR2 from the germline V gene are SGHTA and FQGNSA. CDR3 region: CASSLAPGLARNEQYF. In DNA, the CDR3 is TGTGCCAGCAGCTTAGCTCCAGGACTAGCGCGCAATGAGCAGTACTTC.

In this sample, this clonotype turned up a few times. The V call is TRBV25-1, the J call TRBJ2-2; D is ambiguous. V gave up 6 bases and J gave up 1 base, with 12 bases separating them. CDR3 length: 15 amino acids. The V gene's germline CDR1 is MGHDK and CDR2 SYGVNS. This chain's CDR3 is CASSVDVGNTGELFF. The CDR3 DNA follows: TGTGCCAGCAGCGTAGATGTGGGGAACACCGGGGAGCTGTTTTTT.

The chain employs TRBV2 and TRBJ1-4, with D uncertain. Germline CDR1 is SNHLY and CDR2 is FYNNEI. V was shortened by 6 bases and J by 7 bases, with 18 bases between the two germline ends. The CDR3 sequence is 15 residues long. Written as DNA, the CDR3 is TGTGCCAGCAGCCCTGAAAGGGTTTCTAGTGAAAAACTGTTTTTT. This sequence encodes CASSPERVSSEKLFF.

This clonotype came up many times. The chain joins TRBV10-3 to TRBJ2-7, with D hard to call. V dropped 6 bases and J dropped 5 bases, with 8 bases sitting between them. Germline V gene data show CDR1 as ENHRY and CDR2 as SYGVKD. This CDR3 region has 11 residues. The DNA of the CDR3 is TGTGCCATCAGGGATTTCGACGAGCAGTACTTC. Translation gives CAIRDFDEQYF.

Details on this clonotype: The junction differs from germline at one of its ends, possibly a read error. The CDR3 DNA sequence: TGTGCCAGTAGTGACAGGCTACACACTGAAGCTATCTTT. It encodes CASSDRLHTEAIF. The genes are TRBV19 and TRBJ1-1; a weak D match, TRBD1 (6 bases). CDR1 is LNHDA and CDR2 is SQIVND in the germline V gene (reference sequence). The CDR3 loop spans 13 amino acids.

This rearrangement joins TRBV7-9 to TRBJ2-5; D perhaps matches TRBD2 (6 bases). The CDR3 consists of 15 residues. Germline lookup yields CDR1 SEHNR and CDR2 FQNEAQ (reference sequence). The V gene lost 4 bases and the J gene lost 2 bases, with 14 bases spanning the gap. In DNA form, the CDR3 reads TGTGCCAGCAGCTCCGGGACTGCAGTACAAGAGACCCAGTACTTC. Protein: CASSSGTAVQETQYF.

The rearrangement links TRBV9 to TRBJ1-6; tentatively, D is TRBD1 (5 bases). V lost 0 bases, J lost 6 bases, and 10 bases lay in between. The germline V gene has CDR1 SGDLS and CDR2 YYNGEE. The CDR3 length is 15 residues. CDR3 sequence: CASSVEGVTNSPLHF. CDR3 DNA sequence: TGTGCCAGCAGCGTAGAAGGGGTAACTAATTCACCCCTCCACTTT.

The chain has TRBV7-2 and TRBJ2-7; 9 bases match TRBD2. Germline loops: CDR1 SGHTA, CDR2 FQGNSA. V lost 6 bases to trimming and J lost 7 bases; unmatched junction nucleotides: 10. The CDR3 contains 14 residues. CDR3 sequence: CASSPGTSKSEQYF. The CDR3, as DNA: TGTGCCAGCAGTCCCGGGACTAGCAAATCTGAGCAGTACTTC.

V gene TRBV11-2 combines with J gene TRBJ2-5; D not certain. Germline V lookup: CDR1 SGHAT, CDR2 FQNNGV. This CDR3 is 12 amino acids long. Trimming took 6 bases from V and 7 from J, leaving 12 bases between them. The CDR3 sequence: CASSAPPGTQYF. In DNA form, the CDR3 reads TGTGCCAGCAGTGCCCCCCCCGGGACCCAGTACTTC.

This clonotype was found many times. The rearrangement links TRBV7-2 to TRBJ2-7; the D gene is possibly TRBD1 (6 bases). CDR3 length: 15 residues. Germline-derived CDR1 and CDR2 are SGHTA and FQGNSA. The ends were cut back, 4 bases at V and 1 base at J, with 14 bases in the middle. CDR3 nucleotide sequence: TGTGCCAGCAGCTATGGGGGCGGCACGTCCTACGAGCAGTACTTC. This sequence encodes CASSYGGGTSYEQYF.

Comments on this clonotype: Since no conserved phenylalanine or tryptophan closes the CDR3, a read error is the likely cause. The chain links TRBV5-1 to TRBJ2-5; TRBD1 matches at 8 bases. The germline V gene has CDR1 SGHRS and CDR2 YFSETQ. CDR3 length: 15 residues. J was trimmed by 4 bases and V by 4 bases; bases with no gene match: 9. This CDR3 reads CASSTDRVVGETQYV. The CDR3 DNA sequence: TGCGCCAGCAGCACGGACAGGGTAGTAGGAGAGACCCAGTACGTC.

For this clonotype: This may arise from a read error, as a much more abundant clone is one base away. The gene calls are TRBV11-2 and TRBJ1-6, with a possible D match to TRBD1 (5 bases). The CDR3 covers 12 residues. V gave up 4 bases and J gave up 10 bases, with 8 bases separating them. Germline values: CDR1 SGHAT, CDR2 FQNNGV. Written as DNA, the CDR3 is TGTGCCAGCAGCTCAGGGTCCTCACCCCTCCACTTT. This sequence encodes CASSSGSSPLHF.

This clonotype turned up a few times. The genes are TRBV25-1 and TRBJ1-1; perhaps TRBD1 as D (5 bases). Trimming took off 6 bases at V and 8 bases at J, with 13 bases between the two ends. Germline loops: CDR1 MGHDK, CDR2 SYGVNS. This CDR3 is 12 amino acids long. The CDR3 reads CASSLTQGEAFF. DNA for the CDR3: TGTGCCAGCAGCTTAACCCAGGGAGAAGCTTTCTTT.

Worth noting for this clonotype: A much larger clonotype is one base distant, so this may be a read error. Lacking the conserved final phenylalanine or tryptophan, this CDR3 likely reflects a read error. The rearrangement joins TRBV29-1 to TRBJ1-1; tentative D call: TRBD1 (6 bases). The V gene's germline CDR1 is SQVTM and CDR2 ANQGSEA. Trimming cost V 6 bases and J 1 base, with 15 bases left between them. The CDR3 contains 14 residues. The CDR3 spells CSVRFMTGNTEAFL. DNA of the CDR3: TGCAGCGTCCGATTTATGACAGGGAACACTGAAGCTTTCCTT.

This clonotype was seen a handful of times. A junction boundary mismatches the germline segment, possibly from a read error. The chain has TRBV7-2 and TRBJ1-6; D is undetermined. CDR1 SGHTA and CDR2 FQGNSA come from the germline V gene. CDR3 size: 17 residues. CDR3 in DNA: TGCGCCAGCAGCCAAGATCTGGGGAGCTCCTATAATTCACCCCTCCACTTT. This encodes CASSQDLGSSYNSPLHF.

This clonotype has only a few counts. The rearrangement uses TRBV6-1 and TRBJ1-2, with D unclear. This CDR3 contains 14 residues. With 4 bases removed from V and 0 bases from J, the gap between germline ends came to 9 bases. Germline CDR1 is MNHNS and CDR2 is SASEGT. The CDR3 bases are TGTGCCAGCAGTGGCGAAGAACCTAACTATGGCTACACCTTC. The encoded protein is CASSGEEPNYGYTF.

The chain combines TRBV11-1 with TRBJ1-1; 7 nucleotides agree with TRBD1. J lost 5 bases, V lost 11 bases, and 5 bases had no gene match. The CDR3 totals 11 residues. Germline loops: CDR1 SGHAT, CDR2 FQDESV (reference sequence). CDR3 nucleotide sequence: TGTGCCGGACAGACAGGGACTGAAGCTTTCTTT. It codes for CAGQTGTEAFF.

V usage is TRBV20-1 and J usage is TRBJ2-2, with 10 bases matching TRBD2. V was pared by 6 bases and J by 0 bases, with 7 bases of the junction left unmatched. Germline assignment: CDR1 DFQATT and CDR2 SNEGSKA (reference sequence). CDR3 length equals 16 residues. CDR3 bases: TGCAGTGCCCGGTACCTAGCGGGAGCGAACACCGGGGAGCTGTTTTTT. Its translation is CSARYLAGANTGELFF.

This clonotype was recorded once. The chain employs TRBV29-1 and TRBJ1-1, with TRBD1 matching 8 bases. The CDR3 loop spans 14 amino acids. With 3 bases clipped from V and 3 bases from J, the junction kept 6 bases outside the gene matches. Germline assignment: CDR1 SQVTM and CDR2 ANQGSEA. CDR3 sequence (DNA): TGCAGCGTTGACAGGGGGCCCGGGGACACTGAAGCTTTCTTT. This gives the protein CSVDRGPGDTEAFF. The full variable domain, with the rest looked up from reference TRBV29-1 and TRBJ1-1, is SAVISQKPSRDICQRGTSLTIQCQVDSQVTMMFWYRQQPGQSLTLIATANQGSEATYESGFVIDKFPISRPNLTFSTLTVSNMSPEDSSIYLCSVDRGPGDTEAFFGQGTRLTVV.

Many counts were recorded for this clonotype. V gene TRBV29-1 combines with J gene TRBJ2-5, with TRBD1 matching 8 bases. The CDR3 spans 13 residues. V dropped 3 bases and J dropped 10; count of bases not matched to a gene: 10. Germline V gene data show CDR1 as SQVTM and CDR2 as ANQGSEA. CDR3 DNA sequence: TGCAGCGTTGAGGGCAGGGGGCTGAGGGACCAGTACTTC. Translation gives CSVEGRGLRDQYF.

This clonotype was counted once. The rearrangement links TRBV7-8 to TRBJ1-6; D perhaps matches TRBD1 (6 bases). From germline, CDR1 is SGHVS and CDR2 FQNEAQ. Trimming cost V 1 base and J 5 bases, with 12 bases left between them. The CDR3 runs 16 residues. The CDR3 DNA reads TGTGCCAGCAGCTTAGGTACAGGGATCGATAATTCACCCCTCCACTTT. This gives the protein CASSLGTGIDNSPLHF.